This T cell receptor (beta chain) was found in a study of blood T cell repertoires in COVID-19. Study-level information: COVID-19 samples collected from the United States, Italy and Spain covered acute and convalescent phases. Sources were T cells, B-cell-depleted T cells, or PBMCs; the material itself was cDNA or gDNA.

How the authors handled the data: Estimation of nucleated cell counts relied on the amplification of reference gene primers. Assay used: immunoSEQ multiplex PCR; TCRdb lists only in-frame clones, some missing. V and J calls and clone size are copied from that table; D and trimming were computed from the DNA. The sample contains roughly 290,000 clones, around 89% of which appear only once. CDR1 is SGHRS, CDR2 YFSETQ, per germline. There are 15 residues in the CDR3. V was pared by 4 bases and J by 2 bases, with 13 bases between. The rearrangement links TRBV5-1 to TRBJ1-3, with D possibly being TRBD1 (6 bases). This TCR derives from a woman in her sixties or seventies with acute or convalescent COVID-19. The sequencing input was peripheral blood. CDR3 bases: TGCGCCAGCAGCCGCGCACAGGGAGCTGGAAACACCATATATTTT. It is translated as CASSRAQGAGNTIYF.